This TCR beta chain was retrieved from a study of T-cell reconstitution after alpha-beta-depleted transplantation in children. Points from the study as a whole: A year post-transplant, T-cell counts and diversity derived mostly from newly produced T cells. There were reportedly several hundred expanded graft clones from which alpha-beta T cells came about two months after transplant. The high TCRbeta diversity at day 60 in some patients came from surviving recipient T cells and thymic progenitors.

With V trimmed by 3 bases and J by 6 bases, 13 bases remained unmatched. The CDR3 is 18 amino acids. Germline lookup yields CDR1 SGHAT and CDR2 FQDESV (reference sequence). This clonotype was seen more than once but under ten times. The antigen remains undetermined. The authors prepared the TCRbeta library with unique molecular identifiers. TCRdb redid the calling of the PCR reads with MiXCR, one entry per CDR3 protein. The sample has some 310,000 distinct CDR3 sequences, approximately 23% seen once; the top ten hold 9.5% to 12%. This chain links TRBV11-1 with TRBJ2-1; 11 nucleotides agree with TRBD2. Source: PBMCs, mostly from graft donor cells, taken 180 days after TCRalphabeta/CD19-depleted stem cell transplant. The TCR was taken from a male patient between 5 and 17 years old who had a stem cell transplant for acute lymphoblastic leukemia, so the T cells may come from the graft donor. CDR3 protein: CASSLGTSGGRYRNEQFF. CDR3 bases: TGTGCCAGCAGCTTGGGGACTAGCGGAGGTCGCTATCGCAATGAGCAGTTCTTC.